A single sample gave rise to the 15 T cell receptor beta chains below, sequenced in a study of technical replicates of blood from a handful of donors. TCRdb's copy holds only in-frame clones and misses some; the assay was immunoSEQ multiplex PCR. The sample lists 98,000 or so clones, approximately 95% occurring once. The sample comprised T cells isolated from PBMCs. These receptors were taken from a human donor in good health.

The CDR3 protein is CASSLLQGEWETQYF. CDR3 coding DNA: TGCGCCAGCAGCTTGCTCCAGGGTGAATGGGAGACCCAGTACTTC. The chain joins TRBV5-1 to TRBJ2-5; D is possibly TRBD1 (5 bases). Trimming left V 1 base short and J 5 bases short, with 15 bases between. This CDR3 has 15 amino acids. Germline values: CDR1 SGHRS, CDR2 YFSETQ.

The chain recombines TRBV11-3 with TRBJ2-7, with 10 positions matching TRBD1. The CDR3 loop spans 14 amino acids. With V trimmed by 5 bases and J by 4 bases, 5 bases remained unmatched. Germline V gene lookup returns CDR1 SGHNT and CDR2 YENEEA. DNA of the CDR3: TGTGCCAGCAGCCCGGACAGGGGGAGATACGAGCAGTACTTC. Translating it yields CASSPDRGRYEQYF.

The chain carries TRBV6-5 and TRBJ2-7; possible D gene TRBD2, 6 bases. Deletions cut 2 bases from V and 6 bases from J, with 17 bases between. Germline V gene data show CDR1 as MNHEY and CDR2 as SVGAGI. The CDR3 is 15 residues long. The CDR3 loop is CASSYPGRLAGEQYF. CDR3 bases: TGTGCCAGCAGTTACCCGGGGAGGTTAGCAGGCGAGCAGTACTTC.

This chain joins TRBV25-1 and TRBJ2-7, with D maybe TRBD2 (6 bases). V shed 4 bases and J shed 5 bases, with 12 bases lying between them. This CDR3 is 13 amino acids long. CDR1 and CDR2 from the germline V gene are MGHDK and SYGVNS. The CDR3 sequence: CASSAGGIDEQYF. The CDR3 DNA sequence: TGTGCCAGCAGTGCCGGCGGGATCGACGAGCAGTACTTC.

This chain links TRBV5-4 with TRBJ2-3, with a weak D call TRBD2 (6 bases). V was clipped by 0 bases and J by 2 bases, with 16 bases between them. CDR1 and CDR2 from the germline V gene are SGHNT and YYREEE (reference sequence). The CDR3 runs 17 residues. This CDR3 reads CASSLAGQGLYTDTQYF. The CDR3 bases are TGTGCCAGCAGCTTGGCTGGTCAGGGACTTTACACAGATACGCAGTATTTT.

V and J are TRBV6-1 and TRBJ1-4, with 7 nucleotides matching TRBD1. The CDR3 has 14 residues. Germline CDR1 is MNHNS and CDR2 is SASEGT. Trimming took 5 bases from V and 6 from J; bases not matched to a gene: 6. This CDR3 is CASSPGQDDEKLFF. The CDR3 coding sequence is TGTGCCAGCAGTCCCGGACAGGATGATGAAAAACTGTTTTTT.

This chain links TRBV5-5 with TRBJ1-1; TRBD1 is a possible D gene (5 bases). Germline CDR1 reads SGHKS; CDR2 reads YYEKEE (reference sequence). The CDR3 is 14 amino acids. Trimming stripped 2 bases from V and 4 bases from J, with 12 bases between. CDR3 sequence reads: CASSFYAGFTEAFF. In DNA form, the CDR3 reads TGTGCCAGCAGCTTTTATGCAGGGTTCACTGAAGCTTTCTTT.

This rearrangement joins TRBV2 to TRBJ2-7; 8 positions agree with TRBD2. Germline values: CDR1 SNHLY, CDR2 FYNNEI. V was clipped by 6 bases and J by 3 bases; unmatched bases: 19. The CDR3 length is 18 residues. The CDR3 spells CASSGDRKRGLTYYEQYF. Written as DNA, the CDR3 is TGTGCCAGCAGCGGAGACCGAAAGCGGGGGCTCACATACTACGAGCAGTACTTC.

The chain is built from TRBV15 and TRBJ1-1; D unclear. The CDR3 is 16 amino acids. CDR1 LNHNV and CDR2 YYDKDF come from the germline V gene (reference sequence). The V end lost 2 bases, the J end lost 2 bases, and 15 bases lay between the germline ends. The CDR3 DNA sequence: TGTGCCACCAGCAGATCCCCGGCGCGGAGTAACACTGAAGCTTTCTTT. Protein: CATSRSPARSNTEAFF.

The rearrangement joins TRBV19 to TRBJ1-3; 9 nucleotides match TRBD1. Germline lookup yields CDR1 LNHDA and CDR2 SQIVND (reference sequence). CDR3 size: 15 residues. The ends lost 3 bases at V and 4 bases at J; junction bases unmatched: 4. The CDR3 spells CASSIRTGAGNTIYF. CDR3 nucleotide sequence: TGTGCCAGTAGTATCCGGACAGGGGCCGGAAACACCATATATTTT. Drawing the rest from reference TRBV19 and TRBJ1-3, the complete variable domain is DGGITQSPKYLFRKEGQNVTLSCEQNLNHDAMYWYRQDPGQGLRLIYYSQIVNDFQKGDIAEGYSVSREKKESFPLTVTSAQKNPTAFYLCASSIRTGAGNTIYFGEGSWLTVV.

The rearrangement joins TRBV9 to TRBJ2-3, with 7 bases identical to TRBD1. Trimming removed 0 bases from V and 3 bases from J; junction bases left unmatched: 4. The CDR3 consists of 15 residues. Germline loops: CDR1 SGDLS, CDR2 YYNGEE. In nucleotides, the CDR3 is TGTGCCAGCAGCGTAGATACAGGGGAGACAGATACGCAGTATTTT. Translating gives CASSVDTGETDTQYF.

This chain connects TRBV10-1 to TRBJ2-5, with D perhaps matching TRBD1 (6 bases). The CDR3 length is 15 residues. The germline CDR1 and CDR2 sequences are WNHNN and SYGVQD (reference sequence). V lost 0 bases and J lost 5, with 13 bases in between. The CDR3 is CASSESGGLGETQYF. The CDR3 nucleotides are TGCGCCAGCAGTGAGTCAGGGGGATTGGGGGAGACCCAGTACTTC.

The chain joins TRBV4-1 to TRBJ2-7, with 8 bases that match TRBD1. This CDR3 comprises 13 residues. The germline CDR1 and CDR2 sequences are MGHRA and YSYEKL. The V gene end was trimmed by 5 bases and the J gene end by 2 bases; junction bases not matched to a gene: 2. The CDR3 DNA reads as TGCGCCAGCAGCTCACAGGGGGCCTACGAGCAGTACTTC. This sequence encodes CASSSQGAYEQYF.

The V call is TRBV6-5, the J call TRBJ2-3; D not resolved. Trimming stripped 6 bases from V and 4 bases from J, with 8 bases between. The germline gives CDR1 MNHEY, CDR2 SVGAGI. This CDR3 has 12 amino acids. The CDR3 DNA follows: TGTGCCAGCAGCTCCACGGCAGATACGCAGTATTTT. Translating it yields CASSSTADTQYF.

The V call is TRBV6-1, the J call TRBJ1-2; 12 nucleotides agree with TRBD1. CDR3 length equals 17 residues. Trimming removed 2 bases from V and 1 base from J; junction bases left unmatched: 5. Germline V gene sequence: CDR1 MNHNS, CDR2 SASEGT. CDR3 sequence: CASSEPGQGAYNYGYTF. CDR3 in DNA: TGTGCCAGCAGTGAACCGGGACAGGGGGCTTATAACTATGGCTACACCTTC.